The 20 T cell receptor beta chains below all came from one sample that was sequenced in a study of T cells in Graves' hyperthyroidism and ophthalmopathy. TCR beta CDR3 sequences were amplified from RNA transcripts. Using the HTBI primer set, a first-round RT-PCR was run on the TCR CDR3. TCRdb used MiXCR to reprocess the multiplex PCR reads, holding one entry per CDR3 protein. This sample carries over 350,000 distinct CDR3 sequences, 18% of them seen once, and the ten largest clones take 35% to 50%. Sequenced sample: blood. All receptors come from a man aged 18 to 35 with Graves' ophthalmopathy.

This clonotype was detected only once. The rearrangement uses TRBV19 and TRBJ1-2; D uncertain. The CDR3 totals 13 residues. CDR1 is LNHDA, CDR2 SQIVND, per germline (reference sequence). Deletions cut 6 bases from V and 6 bases from J, with 14 bases between. The CDR3 nucleotides read TGTGCCAGTAGCTTGGCGGGATTAAATGGCTACACCTTC. It is translated as CASSLAGLNGYTF.

The table lists this clonotype with many counts. The chain uses TRBV12-3 or TRBV12-4 and TRBJ1-5; D is unresolved. The CDR3 is 14 residues long. Trimming took 5 bases from V and 2 from J, leaving 10 bases between them. CDR3 coding DNA: TGTGCCAGCAGTCAGAGGGCTGGCAATCAGCCCCAGCATTTT. This sequence encodes CASSQRAGNQPQHF.

This clonotype was counted between two and nine times. V and J are TRBV7-9 and TRBJ1-4, with D unresolved. CDR1 is SEHNR, CDR2 FQNEAQ, per germline (reference sequence). The CDR3 spans 14 residues. V was cut by 1 base and J by 0 bases, with 3 bases left in between. The CDR3 sequence is CASSLVPTNEKLFF. The CDR3, as DNA: TGTGCCAGCAGCTTAGTCCCAACTAATGAAAAACTGTTTTTT.

This chain joins TRBV10-1 and TRBJ2-7; D tentatively fits TRBD1 or TRBD2 (5 bases each). V lost 3 bases and J 9 bases, leaving 15 bases between the germline ends. Germline loops: CDR1 WNHNN, CDR2 SYGVQD (reference sequence). The CDR3 has 13 amino acids. In nucleotides, the CDR3 is TGCGCCAGCAGTGAAGGGCCCGGGGCAGGGCAGTACTTC. This codes for CASSEGPGAGQYF.

This clonotype has just a few counts. This chain joins TRBV6-5 and TRBJ1-3, with D possibly being TRBD1 (5 bases). CDR3 length: 16 residues. The germline V gene encodes CDR1 MNHEY and CDR2 SVGAGI. Trimming removed 0 bases from V and 7 bases from J, with 16 bases in between. This CDR3 is CASSYSMHPGGNTIYF. In nucleotides, the CDR3 is TGTGCCAGCAGTTACTCGATGCACCCCGGGGGGAACACCATATATTTT.

The chain employs TRBV19 and TRBJ2-1; TRBD2 might be the D (7 bases). CDR1 and CDR2 from the germline V gene are LNHDA and SQIVND (reference sequence). The CDR3 runs 17 residues. Trimming removed 2 bases from V and 0 bases from J, with 14 bases in between. The CDR3 coding sequence is TGTGCCAGTAGTATAATGGGGGGCGGGAGCTCCTACAATGAGCAGTTCTTC. Encoded protein: CASSIMGGGSSYNEQFF.

This clonotype was observed a handful of times. The V gene is TRBV13, the J gene TRBJ2-2; 8 bases fit TRBD1. V shed 4 bases, J shed 4 bases, and the junction held 8 bases outside the gene matches. Germline CDR1 is PRHDT and CDR2 is FYEKMQ (reference sequence). This CDR3 has 16 amino acids. CDR3 DNA: TGTGCCAGCAGCTGGTGGACAGGGTCGGGCACCGGGGAGCTGTTTTTT. Its protein product is CASSWWTGSGTGELFF.

The chain is built from TRBV29-1 and TRBJ2-5; weak D call: TRBD1 (6 bases). CDR3 length equals 15 residues. Trimming removed 2 bases from V and 6 bases from J, with 19 bases in between. Germline V gene sequence: CDR1 SQVTM, CDR2 ANQGSEA. CDR3: CSVEPSGDSWQTQYF. The CDR3 DNA follows: TGCAGCGTTGAACCGTCAGGGGATTCATGGCAGACCCAGTACTTC.

The table lists this clonotype with a few counts. CDR3 in DNA: TGTGCCAGCAGCGTAGGGTCTGGCGCAGATACGCAGTATTTT. Its translation: CASSVGSGADTQYF. This chain joins TRBV9 and TRBJ2-3, with D hard to call. V was pared by 0 bases and J by 4 bases, with 9 bases between. Germline loops: CDR1 SGDLS, CDR2 YYNGEE. The CDR3 runs to 14 residues.

CDR3: CSAERGAGHEQYF. CDR3 sequence (DNA): TGCAGTGCTGAGCGGGGGGCGGGGCACGAGCAGTACTTC. The chain couples TRBV20-1 to TRBJ2-7; 9 nucleotides align to TRBD2. Trimming at V came to 5 bases and at J to 5 bases, leaving 7 bases not matched to a gene. The CDR3 is 13 residues long. Germline values: CDR1 DFQATT, CDR2 SNEGSKA (reference sequence).

The chain uses TRBV7-9 and TRBJ1-1; 12 positions match TRBD1. CDR3 size: 14 residues. Germline trimming cut 8 bases from V and 4 bases from J; bases unmatched to any gene: 5. Germline V gene lookup returns CDR1 SEHNR and CDR2 FQNEAQ (reference sequence). The CDR3 DNA is TGTGCCAGCTGGGGGACAGGGGGCGGCACTGAAGCTTTCTTT. This codes for CASWGTGGGTEAFF.

The V call is TRBV3-1, the J call TRBJ2-1; D is perhaps TRBD1 (5 bases). The CDR3 length is 15 residues. The germline V gene encodes CDR1 LGHDT and CDR2 YNNKEL (reference sequence). The ends were cut back, 0 bases at V and 6 bases at J, with 12 bases in the middle. In DNA, the CDR3 is TGTGCCAGCAGCCAAGATATCAGGGTGGGCAATGAGCAGTTCTTC. This codes for CASSQDIRVGNEQFF.

The CDR3 DNA reads TGCGCCAGCAGCCTAAGAGGACTGCGTGTGTCGATGAGCACAGATACGCAGTATTTT. It specifies CASSLRGLRVSMSTDTQYF. The chain has TRBV5-1 and TRBJ2-3, with D possibly TRBD2 on 5 matching bases. Germline V gives CDR1 SGHRS, CDR2 YFSETQ. Trimming removed 4 bases at V and 0 bases at J, with 24 bases between. This CDR3 has 19 amino acids.

This clonotype has ten or more counts. The CDR3 sequence: CASSLGVGPGELFF. In DNA, the CDR3 is TGTGCCAGCAGCTTAGGGGTCGGGCCCGGGGAGCTGTTTTTT. The chain combines TRBV7-8 with TRBJ2-2; no reliable D call. The germline V gene encodes CDR1 SGHVS and CDR2 FQNEAQ. CDR3 length: 14 residues. V lost 1 base to trimming and J lost 6 bases, with 9 bases between them.

This chain joins TRBV5-1 and TRBJ2-7, with D possibly matching TRBD1 (6 bases). Trimming cost V 4 bases and J 4 bases, with 15 bases left between them. The CDR3 extends over 14 amino acids. CDR1 and CDR2 (germline): SGHRS, YFSETQ. This CDR3 is CASSTPGTQYEQYF. The CDR3 nucleotides read TGCGCCAGCAGCACGCCGGGGACACAGTACGAGCAGTACTTC.

This clonotype was recorded many times. The chain links TRBV20-1 to TRBJ1-6; D is unclear. The CDR3 consists of 14 residues. V shed 2 bases and J shed 8 bases, with 13 bases lying between them. Per germline, CDR1 DFQATT and CDR2 SNEGSKA (reference sequence). CDR3 nucleotides: TGCAGTGCTAGACGGGGTCCCACGTATTCACCCCTCCACTTT. It specifies CSARRGPTYSPLHF.

The rearrangement uses TRBV27 and TRBJ1-6; no clear D gene. The V gene lost 2 bases and the J gene lost 7 bases, with 12 bases spanning the gap. The germline V gene has CDR1 MNHEY and CDR2 SMNVEV (reference sequence). The CDR3 sequence is 15 residues long. The DNA for the CDR3 is TGTGCCAGCAGTTTAGGCAGTCACTTAAATTCACCCCTCCACTTT. As protein: CASSLGSHLNSPLHF.

Details on this clonotype: A much larger clone lies one base from this, so it may be a read error. The chain employs TRBV9 and TRBJ1-2; D may be TRBD1 (5 bases). V was pared by 3 bases and J by 1 base, with 10 bases between. Germline V gene sequence: CDR1 SGDLS, CDR2 YYNGEE. The CDR3 covers 14 residues. CDR3 in DNA: TGTGCCAGCAGCGAGGGGCCCAATAACTATGGCTACACCTTC. The encoded protein is CASSEGPNNYGYTF.

The chain uses TRBV20-1 and TRBJ1-2, with TRBD1 as a possible D gene (6 bases). This CDR3 comprises 12 residues. Germline CDR1 is DFQATT and CDR2 is SNEGSKA (reference sequence). The V and J ends lost 3 bases and 3 bases respectively, with 8 bases between them. The CDR3 is CSASRGDYGYTF. The CDR3 DNA follows: TGCAGTGCTAGCAGGGGCGACTATGGCTACACCTTC.

V usage is TRBV5-1 and J usage is TRBJ1-4; TRBD1 matches at 9 bases. From germline, CDR1 is SGHRS and CDR2 YFSETQ. The CDR3 contains 15 residues. V lost 0 bases to trimming and J lost 8 bases; unmatched junction nucleotides: 5. This CDR3 is CASSLEGQGWEKLFF. DNA for the CDR3: TGCGCCAGCAGCTTGGAGGGACAGGGTTGGGAAAAACTGTTTTTT.